This T cell receptor beta chain appears in the sequencing data of a study of blood T cell repertoires in COVID-19. Study in general: Samples taken during acute and convalescent COVID-19 were collected in the United States, Italy and Spain. The cDNA or gDNA used as material had been derived from T cells, B-cell-depleted T cells, or PBMCs.

As originally analysed: Estimated nucleated cell counts came from reference gene primer amplification. Produced via immunoSEQ multiplex PCR; TCRdb's table is partial and in-frame only. V, J and clone size are those of that table, while D and trimming were read from the DNA. The table shows thousands of clones, with more than 65% occurring only once. Germline-derived CDR1 and CDR2 are MNHEY and SVGAGI. The CDR3 totals 14 residues. The V gene lost 8 bases and the J gene lost 4 bases, with 17 bases spanning the gap. The V call is TRBV6-5, the J call TRBJ1-2, with a possible D match to TRBD1 (6 bases). Material for sequencing was peripheral blood. The TCR was taken from a man aged 60 to 69 with acute or convalescent COVID-19. The DNA of the CDR3 is TGTGCCAGCTCACCTGAGGGGGGGGGCTATGGCTACACCTTC. Its translation is CASSPEGGGYGYTF.